Listed here is a single T cell receptor (beta chain). Its target is unknown. Here immunoSEQ multiplex PCR was the method, and the copy in TCRdb shows in-frame clones only, minus some. Among around 160,000 clones listed, less than 95% were seen once. This record belongs to a study of cytomegalovirus exposure and HLA in healthy donors. The study's findings and limits: According to the study, around 180 TCR beta chains were cytomegalovirus-associated. Subsequent analysis revealed that first-cohort TCR clusters tended to co-occur in the 130 or so validation repertoires. High specificity and sensitivity for cytomegalovirus status were reported for the classifier.

The CDR3 contains 15 residues. Germline values: CDR1 MNHEY, CDR2 SMNVEV (reference sequence). Trimming cost V 2 bases and J 2 bases; bases outside gene matches: 3. This chain connects TRBV27 to TRBJ2-1, with TRBD1 matching 7 bases. The sample consisted of PBMCs. The sequence was collected from a woman aged 18-29 years in good health and CMV-seropositive. Here the CDR3 reads CASSLIGTAYNEQFF. In DNA form, the CDR3 reads TGTGCCAGCAGTTTAATAGGGACAGCCTACAATGAGCAGTTCTTC.